A single sample gave rise to the 13 T cell receptor beta chains below, sequenced in a study of neurological immune-mediated disorders. TCRdb passed the 5' RACE reads through MiXCR, listing each CDR3 protein once. The sample consists of tens of thousands of distinct CDR3 sequences, approximately 4.1% of them appearing once. Specimen: PBMCs. The source of these receptors is a man aged 50 to 59 with multiple sclerosis.

This clonotype has a count of ten or more. V and J are TRBV15 and TRBJ2-1; 9 nucleotides line up with TRBD1. This CDR3 is built from 16 residues. J gave up 4 bases and V 5 bases, and 9 bases lay outside the gene matches. Per the germline V gene, CDR1 is LNHNV and CDR2 is YYDKDF (reference sequence). For the CDR3, the DNA is TGTGCCACCAGCGGTACCGGGACAGGGATTTACAATGAGCAGTTCTTC. It specifies CATSGTGTGIYNEQFF.

This clonotype was detected a few times. The chain uses TRBV7-2 and TRBJ2-5; 9 bases are a match to TRBD1. V shed 3 bases, J shed 6 bases, and the junction held 8 bases outside the gene matches. CDR1 and CDR2 from the germline V gene are SGHTA and FQGNSA. The CDR3 is 15 amino acids. CDR3 sequence: CASSLNRDRVQTQYF. Here the CDR3 DNA reads TGTGCCAGCAGCTTGAACCGGGACAGGGTCCAGACCCAGTACTTC. Based on the CDR3 plus reference TRBV7-2 and TRBJ2-5, the full variable domain is GAGVSQSPSNKVTEKGKDVELRCDPISGHTALYWYRQSLGQGLEFLIYFQGNSAPDKSGLPSDRFSAERTGGSVSTLTIQRTQQEDSAVYLCASSLNRDRVQTQYFGPGTRLLVL.

This clonotype has at least ten counts. This chain links TRBV5-1 with TRBJ2-3; maybe TRBD1 (6 bases). Trimming pared 4 bases from V and 1 base from J, leaving 16 bases between. The CDR3 extends over 16 amino acids. Germline CDR1 and CDR2: SGHRS and YFSETQ. CDR3 DNA: TGCGCCAGCAGCCCCCAGGACAGATCGGGCACAGATACGCAGTATTTT. It is translated as CASSPQDRSGTDTQYF.

This clonotype was counted ten times or more. The V gene is TRBV12-3 or TRBV12-4, the J gene TRBJ2-3; TRBD2 might be the D (6 bases). The CDR3 consists of 15 residues. The V end was cut by 6 bases, the J end by 3 bases, with 16 bases between. The CDR3 sequence is CASSPGGRGTDTQYF. The CDR3 bases are TGTGCCAGCAGCCCTGGGGGTCGGGGGACAGATACGCAGTATTTT.

In this sample, this clonotype turned up many times. This chain uses TRBV7-2 with TRBJ1-4; D is ambiguous. There are 13 residues in the CDR3. Trimming removed 5 bases at V and 8 bases at J, with 12 bases between. Germline CDR1 reads SGHTA; CDR2 reads FQGNSA. DNA for the CDR3: TGTGCCAGCAGCCCCGGAATAGGGGAAAAACTGTTTTTT. Encoded protein: CASSPGIGEKLFF.

Ten or more counts support this clonotype. The V gene is TRBV12-3 or TRBV12-4, the J gene TRBJ2-5; D gene ambiguous. This CDR3 is 13 amino acids long. With 3 bases removed from V and 6 bases from J, the gap between germline ends came to 11 bases. The CDR3 loop reads CASSLGQLKTQYF. Written as DNA, the CDR3 is TGTGCCAGCAGTTTGGGTCAATTAAAGACCCAGTACTTC.

This clonotype appeared many times. V gene TRBV7-9 combines with J gene TRBJ2-3; no clear D. CDR1 is SEHNR, CDR2 FQNEAQ, per germline (reference sequence). CDR3 length: 12 amino acids. Trimming took off 4 bases at V and 4 bases at J, with 6 bases between the two ends. Written as DNA, the CDR3 is TGTGCCAGCAGCTCAAACCCAGATACGCAGTATTTT. Protein: CASSSNPDTQYF.

The J gene is TRBJ2-7, the V gene TRBV5-8; 10 nucleotides align to TRBD2. The CDR3 consists of 14 residues. CDR1 and CDR2 (germline): SGHTS, YDEGEE. With V trimmed by 4 bases and J by 6 bases, 7 bases remained unmatched. CDR3 DNA sequence: TGTGCCAGCAGCCAGGGACTAGCGAGCAGCGAGCAGTACTTC. Its translation: CASSQGLASSEQYF.

This clonotype was observed many times. The rearrangement joins TRBV18 to TRBJ1-1; the match to TRBD1 covers 7 bases. The CDR3 extends over 14 amino acids. Trimming cost V 1 base and J 4 bases; bases outside gene matches: 3. Per germline, CDR1 KGHSH and CDR2 LQKENI. CDR3 amino acids: CASSPRQGSTEAFF. The CDR3 region has the DNA TGTGCCAGCTCACCACGACAGGGTAGCACTGAAGCTTTCTTT.

This clonotype has at least ten counts. V and J are TRBV16 and TRBJ2-2, with TRBD1 matching over 7 bases. The germline V gene encodes CDR1 KGHSY and CDR2 FQNENV. V shed 2 bases and J 5 bases; nucleotides not matched to a gene: 8. The CDR3 runs 16 residues. The CDR3 region has the DNA TGTGCCAGCAGCCAAAGACAGGGTGGTCGTACCGGGGAGCTGTTTTTT. Encoded protein: CASSQRQGGRTGELFF.

This clonotype showed up many times. The rearrangement uses TRBV20-1 and TRBJ1-5; D uncertain. The CDR3 consists of 13 residues. Germline assignment: CDR1 DFQATT and CDR2 SNEGSKA (reference sequence). V dropped 1 base and J dropped 5 bases, with 9 bases sitting between them. The CDR3 bases are TGCAGTGCTAGAGTTCGAGAATATCAGCCCCAGCATTTT. Its protein is CSARVREYQPQHF.

In this sample, this clonotype turned up many times. The DNA for the CDR3 is TGTGCTAGTGGTTTGGTACGAGGATCTGGGGGGAACACTGAAGCTTTCTTT. Protein sequence: CASGLVRGSGGNTEAFF. V gene TRBV12-5 combines with J gene TRBJ1-1, with D maybe TRBD1 (5 bases). The V gene's germline CDR1 is LGHNT and CDR2 FRNRAP. The CDR3 is made up of 17 amino acids. V lost 0 bases and J 1 base, leaving 15 bases between the germline ends.

This clonotype appeared many times. CDR3 coding DNA: TGCGCCAGCAGTACAGGGTATCAAGAGACCCAGTACTTC. Its translation is CASSTGYQETQYF. This sequence joins TRBV5-1 and TRBJ2-5, with a tentative D call TRBD1 (6 bases). Germline CDR1 reads SGHRS; CDR2 reads YFSETQ. V lost 5 bases to trimming and J lost 2 bases, with 10 bases between them. The CDR3 spans 13 residues.